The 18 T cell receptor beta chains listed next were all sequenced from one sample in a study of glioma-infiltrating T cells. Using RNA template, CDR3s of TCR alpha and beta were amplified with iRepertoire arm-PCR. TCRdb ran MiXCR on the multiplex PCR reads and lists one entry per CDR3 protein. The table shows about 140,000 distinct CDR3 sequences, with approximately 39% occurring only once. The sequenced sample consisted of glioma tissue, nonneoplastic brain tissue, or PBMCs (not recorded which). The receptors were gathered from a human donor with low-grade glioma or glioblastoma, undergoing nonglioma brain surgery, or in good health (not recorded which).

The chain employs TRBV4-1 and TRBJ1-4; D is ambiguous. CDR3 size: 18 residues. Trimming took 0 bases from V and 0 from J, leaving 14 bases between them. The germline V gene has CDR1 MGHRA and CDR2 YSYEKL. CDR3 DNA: TGCGCCAGCAGCCAAGATTTGGAAGTGGGCACAACTAATGAAAAACTGTTTTTT. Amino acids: CASSQDLEVGTTNEKLFF.

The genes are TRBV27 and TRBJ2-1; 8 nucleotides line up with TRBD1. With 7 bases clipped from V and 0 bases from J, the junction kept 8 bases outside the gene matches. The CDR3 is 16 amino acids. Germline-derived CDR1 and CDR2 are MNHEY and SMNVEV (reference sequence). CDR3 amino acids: CASNPTGDSSYNEQFF. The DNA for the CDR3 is TGTGCCAGCAACCCGACAGGGGACAGCTCCTACAATGAGCAGTTCTTC.

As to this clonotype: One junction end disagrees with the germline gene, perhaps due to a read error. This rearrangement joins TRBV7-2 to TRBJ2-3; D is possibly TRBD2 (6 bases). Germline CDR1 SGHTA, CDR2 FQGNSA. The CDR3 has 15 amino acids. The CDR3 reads CARSLGGTSTDTQYF. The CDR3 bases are TGTGCCCGCAGCTTAGGCGGGACCAGCACAGATACGCAGTATTTT. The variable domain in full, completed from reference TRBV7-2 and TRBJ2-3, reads GAGVSQSPSNKVTEKGKDVELRCDPISGHTALYWYRQSLGQGLEFLIYFQGNSAPDKSGLPSDRFSAERTGGSVSTLTIQRTQQEDSAVYLCARSLGGTSTDTQYFGPGTRLTVL.

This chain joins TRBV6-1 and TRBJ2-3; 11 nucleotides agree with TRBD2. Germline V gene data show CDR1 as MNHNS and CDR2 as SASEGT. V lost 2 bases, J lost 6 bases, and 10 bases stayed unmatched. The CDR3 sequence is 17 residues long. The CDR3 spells CASSELGLAGGIDTQYF. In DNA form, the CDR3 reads TGTGCCAGCAGTGAACTCGGTCTAGCGGGGGGTATTGATACGCAGTATTTT.

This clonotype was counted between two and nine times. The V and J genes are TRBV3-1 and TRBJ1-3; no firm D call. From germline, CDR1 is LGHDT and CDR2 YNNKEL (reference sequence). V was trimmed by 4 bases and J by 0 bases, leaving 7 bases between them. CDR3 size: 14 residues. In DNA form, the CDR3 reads TGTGCCAGCAGCCCCGAGAGCTCTGGAAACACCATATATTTT. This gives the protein CASSPESSGNTIYF.

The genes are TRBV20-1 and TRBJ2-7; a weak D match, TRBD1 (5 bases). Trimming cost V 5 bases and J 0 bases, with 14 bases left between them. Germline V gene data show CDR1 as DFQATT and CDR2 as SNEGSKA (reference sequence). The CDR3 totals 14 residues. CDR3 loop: CSAHHFDSSYEQYF. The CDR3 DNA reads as TGCAGTGCTCACCACTTCGACAGCTCCTACGAGCAGTACTTC.

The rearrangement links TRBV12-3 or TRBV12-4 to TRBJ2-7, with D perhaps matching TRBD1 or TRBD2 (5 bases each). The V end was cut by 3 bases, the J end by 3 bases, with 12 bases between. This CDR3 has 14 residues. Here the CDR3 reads CASSFGDGYYEQYF. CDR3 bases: TGTGCCAGCAGTTTCGGGGACGGGTACTACGAGCAGTACTTC.

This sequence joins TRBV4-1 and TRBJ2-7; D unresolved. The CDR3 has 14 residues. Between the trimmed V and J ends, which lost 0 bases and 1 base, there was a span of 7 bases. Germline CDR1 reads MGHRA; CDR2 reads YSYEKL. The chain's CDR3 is CASSQDGNSYEQYF. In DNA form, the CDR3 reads TGCGCCAGCAGCCAAGATGGCAATTCCTACGAGCAGTACTTC.

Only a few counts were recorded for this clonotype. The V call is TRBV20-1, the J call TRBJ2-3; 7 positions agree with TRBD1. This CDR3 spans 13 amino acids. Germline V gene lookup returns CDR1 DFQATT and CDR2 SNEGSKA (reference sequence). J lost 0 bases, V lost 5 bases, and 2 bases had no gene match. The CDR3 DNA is TGCAGTGCTTTGGACAGGAGCACAGATACGCAGTATTTT. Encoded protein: CSALDRSTDTQYF.

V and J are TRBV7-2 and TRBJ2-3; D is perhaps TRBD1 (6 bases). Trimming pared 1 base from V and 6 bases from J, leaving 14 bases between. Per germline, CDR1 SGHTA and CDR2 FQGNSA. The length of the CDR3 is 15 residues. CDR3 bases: TGTGCCAGCAGCTTAGAGGACAGCTCATGGGATACGCAGTATTTT. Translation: CASSLEDSSWDTQYF.

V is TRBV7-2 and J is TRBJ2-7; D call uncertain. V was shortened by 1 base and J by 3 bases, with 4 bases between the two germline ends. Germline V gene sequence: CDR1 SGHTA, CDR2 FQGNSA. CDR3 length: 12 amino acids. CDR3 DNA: TGTGCCAGCAGCTTAGACCTCTACGAGCAGTACTTC. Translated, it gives CASSLDLYEQYF.

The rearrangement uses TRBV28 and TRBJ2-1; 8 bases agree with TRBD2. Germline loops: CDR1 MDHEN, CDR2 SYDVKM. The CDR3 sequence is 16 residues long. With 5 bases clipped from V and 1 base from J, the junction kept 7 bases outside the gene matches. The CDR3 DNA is TGTGCCAGCAGTCTCGGAGCGGGAGTATCCTACAATGAGCAGTTCTTC. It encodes CASSLGAGVSYNEQFF.

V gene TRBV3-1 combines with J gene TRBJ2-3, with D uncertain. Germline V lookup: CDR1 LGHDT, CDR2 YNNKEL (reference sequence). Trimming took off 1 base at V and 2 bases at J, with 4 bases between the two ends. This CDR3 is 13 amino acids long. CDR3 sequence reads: CASSQGHTDTQYF. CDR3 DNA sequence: TGTGCCAGCAGCCAAGGGCACACAGATACGCAGTATTTT.

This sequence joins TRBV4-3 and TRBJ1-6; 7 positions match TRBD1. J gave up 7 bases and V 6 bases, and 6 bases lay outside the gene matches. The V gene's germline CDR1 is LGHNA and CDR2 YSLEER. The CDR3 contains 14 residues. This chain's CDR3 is CASRPSGGNSPLHF. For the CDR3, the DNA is TGCGCCAGCAGGCCTTCAGGGGGGAATTCACCCCTCCACTTT.

The CDR3, as DNA: TGTGCCAGCAGATCCACGGGACAGGGCTATGGCTACACCTTC. It yields the protein CASRSTGQGYGYTF. This chain connects TRBV6-2 or TRBV6-3 to TRBJ1-2; 9 positions match TRBD1. The CDR3 spans 14 residues. Looked up from germline, CDR1 is MNHEY and CDR2 is SVGEGT. Germline trimming cut 6 bases from V and 4 bases from J; bases unmatched to any gene: 6.

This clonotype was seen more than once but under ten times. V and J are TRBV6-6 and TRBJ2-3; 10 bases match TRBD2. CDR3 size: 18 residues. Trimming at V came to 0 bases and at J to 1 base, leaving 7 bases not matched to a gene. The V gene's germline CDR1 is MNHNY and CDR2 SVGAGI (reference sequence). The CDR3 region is CASSYSGLAGGGTDTQYF. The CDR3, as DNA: TGTGCCAGCAGTTACTCGGGGTTAGCGGGGGGAGGCACAGATACGCAGTATTTT.

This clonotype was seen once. DNA of the CDR3: TGTGCCAGCAGCCGTGGACAGGATCAGCCCCAGCATTTT. Residues: CASSRGQDQPQHF. The rearrangement joins TRBV7-9 to TRBJ1-5; 7 nucleotides agree with TRBD1. Losses at the gene ends were 5 bases for V and 5 bases for J; bases not matched to a gene: 3. This CDR3 spans 13 amino acids. Germline lookup yields CDR1 SEHNR and CDR2 FQNEAQ (reference sequence).

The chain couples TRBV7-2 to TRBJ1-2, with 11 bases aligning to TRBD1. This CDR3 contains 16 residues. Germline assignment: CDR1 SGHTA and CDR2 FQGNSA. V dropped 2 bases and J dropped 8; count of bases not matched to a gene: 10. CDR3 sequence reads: CASSLRGDRGTGGYTF. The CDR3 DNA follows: TGTGCCAGCAGCTTAAGGGGGGACAGGGGGACCGGAGGCTACACCTTC.